The clone carrying this T cell receptor (beta chain) was seen only once. This specimen comes from a study of blood T cell repertoires in COVID-19. Study information: Both acute and convalescent COVID-19 samples were obtained from the United States, Italy and Spain. Nucleic acid was either cDNA or gDNA, and it came from T cells, B-cell-depleted T cells, or PBMCs.

Trimming shortened V by 5 bases and J by 3 bases, and 10 bases separated the two germline ends. Germline CDR1 and CDR2: LNHDA and SQIVND (reference sequence). The CDR3 consists of 13 residues. Per the authors' pipeline: Reference gene primer amplification in the assay estimated nucleated cell counts. The table came from immunoSEQ multiplex PCR; TCRdb's copy has only in-frame clones and leaves some out. Clone size and V and J calls were adopted from that table, with D and trimming inferred from the DNA. The sample records about 160,000 clones, 65% to 90% being singletons. The chain recombines TRBV19 with TRBJ1-1; unclear D gene. The clonotype was recovered from a man in his 70s with acute or convalescent COVID-19. Sequencing used peripheral blood. The CDR3 region has the DNA TGTGCCAGTAGTCTCGACACAGACACTGAAGCTTTCTTT. It specifies CASSLDTDTEAFF.